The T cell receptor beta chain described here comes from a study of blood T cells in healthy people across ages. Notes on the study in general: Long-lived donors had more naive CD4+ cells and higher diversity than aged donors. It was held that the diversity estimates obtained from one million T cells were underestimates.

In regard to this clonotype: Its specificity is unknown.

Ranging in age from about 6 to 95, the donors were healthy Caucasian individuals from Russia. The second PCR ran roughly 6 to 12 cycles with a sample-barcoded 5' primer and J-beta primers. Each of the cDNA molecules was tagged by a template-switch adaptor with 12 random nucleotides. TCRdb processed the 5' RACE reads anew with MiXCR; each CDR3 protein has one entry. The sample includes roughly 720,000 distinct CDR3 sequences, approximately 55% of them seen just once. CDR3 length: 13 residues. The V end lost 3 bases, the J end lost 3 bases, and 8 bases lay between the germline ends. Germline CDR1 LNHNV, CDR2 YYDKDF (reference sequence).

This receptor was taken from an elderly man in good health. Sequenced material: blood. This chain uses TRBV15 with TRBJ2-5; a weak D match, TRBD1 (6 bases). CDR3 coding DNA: TGTGCCACCAGCAGCCGACAGGAAGAGACCCAGTACTTC. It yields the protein CATSSRQEETQYF.